The 6 T cell receptor beta chains given below trace back to one sample, sequenced in a study of T cell responses to AZD1222 COVID-19 vaccine. Only in-frame clones appear in the TCRdb table, and some are missing; sequencing was by immunoSEQ multiplex PCR. This sample has approximately 300,000 clones, with 90% to 95% found just once. The specimen comprised peripheral blood, sampled 28 days after the second AZD1222 dose. Every receptor here comes from an adult who received the AZD1222 COVID-19 vaccine.

The genes are TRBV30 and TRBJ2-3; 13 nucleotides align to TRBD2. J was trimmed by 8 bases and V by 5 bases; bases with no gene match: 4. This CDR3 region has 13 residues. Germline V gene sequence: CDR1 GTSNPN, CDR2 SVGIG (reference sequence). The CDR3 region has the DNA TGTGCCTGGGAGACTAGCGGGAGGACTACGCAGTATTTT. It specifies CAWETSGRTTQYF.

CDR3 residues: CSVDGTSIGETQYF. The CDR3 DNA reads TGCAGCGTTGACGGGACTAGCATAGGAGAGACCCAGTACTTC. The chain joins TRBV29-1 to TRBJ2-5; 9 positions agree with TRBD2. The trim removed 3 bases at V and 4 bases at J, leaving 6 bases unmatched. The CDR3 has 14 amino acids. Germline V gives CDR1 SQVTM, CDR2 ANQGSEA.

The genes are TRBV5-1 and TRBJ2-6; possible D gene TRBD2, 6 bases. CDR1 is SGHRS and CDR2 is YFSETQ in the germline V gene. Trimming cost V 2 bases and J 2 bases, with 8 bases left between them. CDR3 length equals 15 residues. CDR3 residues: CASSFGGAGANVLTF. The CDR3 bases are TGCGCCAGCAGCTTTGGAGGGGCTGGGGCCAACGTCCTGACTTTC.

The chain employs TRBV27 and TRBJ2-7; D possibly corresponds to TRBD2 (5 bases). V gave up 8 bases and J gave up 6 bases, with 17 bases separating them. Germline V CDR1 and CDR2: MNHEY, SMNVEV (reference sequence). The CDR3 contains 13 residues. The DNA of the CDR3 is TGTGCCAGCGGGGAGCACTCCTTCTCCGAGCAGTACTTC. Its protein product is CASGEHSFSEQYF.

V usage is TRBV10-2 and J usage is TRBJ2-1; D is ambiguous. V was shortened by 4 bases and J by 0 bases, with 4 bases between the two germline ends. Germline CDR1 reads WSHSY; CDR2 reads SAAADI. The CDR3 is 13 residues long. CDR3 bases: TGCGCCAGCAGTGGAAGCTCCTACAATGAGCAGTTCTTC. It translates to CASSGSSYNEQFF.

The rearrangement uses TRBV20-1 and TRBJ2-1; 8 positions agree with TRBD1. The CDR3 covers 11 residues. After removal of 5 bases from V and 10 bases from J, the junction contained 4 bases not matched to a gene. CDR1 is DFQATT, CDR2 SNEGSKA, per germline (reference sequence). CDR3 in DNA: TGCAGTGCTTCTCGGACAGGGGAGCAGTTCTTC. Translation gives CSASRTGEQFF.